This paragraph covers one T cell receptor (beta chain) sequence. This entry comes from a study of control samples from healthy donors and cancer patients. CDR1 is SNHLY, CDR2 FYNNEI, per germline. Trimming removed 8 bases from V and 2 bases from J; junction bases left unmatched: 18. This CDR3 has 19 amino acids. Some clones are missing from TCRdb's copy, which holds only in-frame ones; the method was immunoSEQ multiplex PCR. Of around 20,000 clones in the sample, approximately 85% were seen once. J is TRBJ2-1 and V is TRBV2; 10 bases line up with TRBD2. What was sequenced was PBMCs. The TCR comes from a man aged 55 to 69 with head and neck cancer. Here the CDR3 reads CASRGSSLLAGETYNEQFF. CDR3 in DNA: TGTGCCAGCCGTGGGTCCTCTCTCCTAGCGGGAGAGACCTACAATGAGCAGTTCTTC.